These 15 T cell receptor beta chains were all obtained from the same sample, sequenced in a study of shared clonotypes between healthy human individuals. Sequenced by immunoSEQ multiplex PCR; TCRdb stores in-frame clones only, minus some. The sample yields approximately 250,000 clones, over 60% seen once. Input material: memory CD4+ T cells sorted from blood. Regarding subset: CD45RA-negative fraction. These receptors all stem from a man aged 30-40 years in good health.

This chain joins TRBV11-2 and TRBJ2-5, with D maybe TRBD2 (6 bases). V was clipped by 5 bases and J by 4 bases, with 8 bases between them. The CDR3 is made up of 12 amino acids. Germline CDR1 is SGHAT and CDR2 is FQNNGV. CDR3 residues: CASSTGLETQYF. CDR3 in DNA: TGTGCCAGCAGCACGGGACTAGAGACCCAGTACTTC.

The rearrangement links TRBV28 to TRBJ2-5; 11 bases agree with TRBD2. The J call may be incorrect, as the DNA end agrees better with TRBJ2-7. The germline CDR1 and CDR2 sequences are MDHEN and SYDVKM. There are 15 residues in the CDR3. DNA for the CDR3: TGTGCCAGCAATATTAGCGGGAGGGGCTCCTACGAGCAGTACTTC. Protein product: CASNISGRGSYEQYF.

This sequence joins TRBV28 and TRBJ1-5; TRBD1 is a possible D gene (5 bases). This CDR3 region has 15 residues. CDR1 is MDHEN, CDR2 SYDVKM, per germline. V was shortened by 6 bases and J by 7 bases, with 19 bases between the two germline ends. CDR3 in amino acids: CASSTRSGGGQPQHF. For the CDR3, the DNA is TGTGCCAGCAGCACAAGATCGGGGGGAGGGCAGCCCCAGCATTTT.

The chain couples TRBV6-4 to TRBJ2-2, with D possibly being TRBD1 (6 bases). V was pared by 0 bases and J by 6 bases, with 11 bases between. Germline V CDR1 and CDR2: MRHNA, SNTAGT. The CDR3 is 15 amino acids. This CDR3 is CASSDSYRAPGELFF. As DNA, the CDR3 is TGTGCCAGCAGTGACTCTTACAGGGCTCCCGGGGAGCTGTTTTTT.

The gene calls are TRBV25-1 and TRBJ2-6; 7 bases map to TRBD1. Losses at the gene ends were 5 bases for V and 2 bases for J; bases not matched to a gene: 3. CDR1 and CDR2 (germline): MGHDK, SYGVNS. The CDR3 has 15 amino acids. CDR3 in DNA: TGTGCCAGCAGTAGACAGGGAGCTGGGGCCAACGTCCTGACTTTC. The encoded protein is CASSRQGAGANVLTF.

The rearrangement uses TRBV11-2 and TRBJ2-2; D is perhaps TRBD2 (6 bases). Germline loops: CDR1 SGHAT, CDR2 FQNNGV. CDR3 size: 15 residues. V was cut by 6 bases and J by 5 bases, with 16 bases left in between. The chain's CDR3 is CASSLLRGLTGELFF. CDR3 coding DNA: TGTGCCAGCAGTCTTCTCCGGGGGTTGACCGGGGAGCTGTTTTTT.

The V call is TRBV7-2, the J call TRBJ2-4, with D uncertain. The CDR3 sequence is 13 residues long. Trimming took off 4 bases at V and 0 bases at J, with 4 bases between the two ends. Germline CDR1 and CDR2: SGHTA and FQGNSA. The CDR3 is CASSYTAKNIQYF. As DNA, the CDR3 is TGTGCCAGCAGCTATACAGCCAAAAACATTCAGTACTTC.

The V gene is TRBV9, the J gene TRBJ2-7; weak D call: TRBD1 (6 bases). Germline CDR1 SGDLS, CDR2 YYNGEE. This CDR3 comprises 14 residues. V lost 2 bases and J lost 3, with 12 bases in between. CDR3 sequence: CASSVQGSGYEQYF. CDR3 DNA: TGTGCCAGCAGCGTGCAGGGGTCTGGCTACGAGCAGTACTTC.

This chain joins TRBV7-2 and TRBJ2-7, with D possibly matching TRBD1 (5 bases). The CDR3 is 18 residues long. Per germline, CDR1 SGHTA and CDR2 FQGNSA. Trimming cost V 1 base and J 0 bases, with 19 bases left between them. CDR3 region: CASSLDRFWLSGSYEQYF. The DNA of the CDR3 is TGTGCCAGCAGCTTAGACAGGTTTTGGCTCTCGGGCTCCTACGAGCAGTACTTC.

The chain is built from TRBV6-1 and TRBJ2-5; TRBD2 is a possible D gene (6 bases). This CDR3 contains 18 residues. Germline V CDR1 and CDR2: MNHNS, SASEGT. The germline V and J ends were trimmed by 4 bases and 7 bases, with 28 bases remaining between them. The CDR3 region has the DNA TGTGCCAGCAGTGCACCGAACGCTTTTGCGGACAAGGAGGGGACCCAGTACTTC. It translates to CASSAPNAFADKEGTQYF.

Many counts were recorded for this clone. The V and J genes are TRBV19 and TRBJ1-1; the D gene is possibly TRBD1 (5 bases). CDR1 is LNHDA and CDR2 is SQIVND in the germline V gene (reference sequence). V lost 6 bases, J lost 7 bases, and 15 bases lay in between. The CDR3 contains 13 residues. CDR3 bases: TGTGCCAGTAGGGGGCAGGAGGGGCTTGAAGCTTTCTTT. Its protein is CASRGQEGLEAFF.

This chain joins TRBV5-1 and TRBJ2-5; no firm D call. V lost 0 bases and J 5 bases, leaving 11 bases between the germline ends. This CDR3 comprises 14 residues. The V gene's germline CDR1 is SGHRS and CDR2 YFSETQ. The CDR3 coding sequence is TGCGCCAGCAGCTTGGACTCCGGCCAGGAGACCCAGTACTTC. It specifies CASSLDSGQETQYF.

The rearrangement links TRBV5-1 to TRBJ2-1; TRBD2 matches at 12 bases. Germline V gene data show CDR1 as SGHRS and CDR2 as YFSETQ. CDR3 length: 16 residues. Trimming took 4 bases from V and 1 from J; bases not matched to a gene: 3. For the CDR3, the DNA is TGCGCCAGCAGCCGAGGACTAGCGGGGTCCTACAATGAGCAGTTCTTC. This sequence encodes CASSRGLAGSYNEQFF.

The J gene is TRBJ2-7, the V gene TRBV6-5; D gene uncertain. With 0 bases removed from V and 1 base from J, the gap between germline ends came to 7 bases. CDR1 and CDR2 (germline): MNHEY, SVGAGI. The CDR3 sequence is 14 residues long. This chain's CDR3 is CASSYSSRSYEQYF. CDR3 nucleotides: TGTGCCAGCAGTTACTCGTCGAGGTCCTACGAGCAGTACTTC.

This clone appeared a few times. V gene TRBV2 combines with J gene TRBJ2-3; D perhaps matches TRBD2 (5 bases). Germline CDR1 SNHLY, CDR2 FYNNEI. The germline V and J ends were trimmed by 7 bases and 3 bases, with 8 bases remaining between them. The CDR3 covers 12 residues. This CDR3 is CASKRGTDTQYF. The CDR3 DNA reads TGTGCCAGCAAACGCGGGACAGATACGCAGTATTTT.